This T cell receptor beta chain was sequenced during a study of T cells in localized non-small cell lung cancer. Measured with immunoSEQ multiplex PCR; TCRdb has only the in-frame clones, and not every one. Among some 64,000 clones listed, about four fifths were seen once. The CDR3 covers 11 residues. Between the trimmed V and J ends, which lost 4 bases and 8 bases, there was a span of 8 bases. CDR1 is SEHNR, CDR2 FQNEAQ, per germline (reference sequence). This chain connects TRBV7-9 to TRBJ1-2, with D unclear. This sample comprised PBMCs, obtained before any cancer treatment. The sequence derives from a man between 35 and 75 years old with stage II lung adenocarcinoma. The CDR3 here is CASSYTEGYTF. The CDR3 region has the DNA TGTGCCAGCAGCTATACCGAGGGCTACACCTTC. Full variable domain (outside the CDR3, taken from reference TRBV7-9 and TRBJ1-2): DTGVSQNPRHKITKRGQNVTFRCDPISEHNRLYWYRQTLGQGPEFLTYFQNEAQLEKSRLLSDRFSAERPKGSFSTLEIQRTEQGDSAMYLCASSYTEGYTFGSGTRLTVV.